Listed below are T cell receptor beta chains from one sample, sequenced in a study of blood T cell repertoires in COVID-19. The data were produced by immunoSEQ multiplex PCR, yet TCRdb's version contains in-frame clones alone and is incomplete. The sample yields about 230,000 clones, 70% to 90% seen once. What was sequenced was peripheral blood. The source is a man aged 50-60 years with COVID-19, enrolled during active disease. Each CDR3 is given with its conserved first and last residue. A D gene is named only where the DNA matches it firmly. Only part of the rows carry a size: once, few, many, or a class if the clone is expanded.

TRBV5-3	TRBD1	TRBJ2-6	-	TGTGCCAGAAGCACCAACGACAGGGGGCGCAGCTCTGGGGCCAACGTCCTGACTTTC	CARSTNDRGRSSGANVLTF
TRBV6-1	TRBD1	TRBJ2-2	once	TGTGCCAGCAGTGAAACCGACAGGGTAGTTCCCGGGGAGCTGTTTTTT	CASSETDRVVPGELFF
TRBV27	TRBD2	TRBJ2-3	-	TGTGCCAGCAGCCCCGGACTAGAGTTATTAACAGATACGCAGTATTTT	CASSPGLELLTDTQYF
TRBV18	TRBD1	TRBJ1-4	-	TGTGCCAGCTCACCAACGGGGGACAGTAATCTTCTGTTTTTT	CASSPTGDSNLLFF
TRBV11-2	TRBD2	TRBJ2-7	-	TGTGCCAGCAACCCCGGGGCGGGAGGCTACGAGCAGTACTTC	CASNPGAGGYEQYF
TRBV28	TRBD1	TRBJ2-7	-	TGTGCCAGCAGATCCGGGACAGCGGCCGTCTACGAGCAGTACTTC	CASRSGTAAVYEQYF
TRBV18	-	TRBJ2-7	-	TGTGCCAGCTCACCACCCTCCTCCTACGAGCAGTACTTC	CASSPPSSYEQYF
TRBV12-5	-	TRBJ1-2	few	TGTGCTAGTGGTTTGGAGACTTATGGCTACACCTTC	CASGLETYGYTF
TRBV6-5	TRBD1	TRBJ2-7	-	TGTGCCAGCAGTTACTCCCGACAGGGGACCTACGAGCAGTACTTC	CASSYSRQGTYEQYF
TRBV5-1	-	TRBJ1-1	-	TGCGCCAGCAACGAGTTAGGCCGGGGGGACACTGAAGCTTTCTTT	CASNELGRGDTEAFF
TRBV5-6	TRBD2	TRBJ2-7	-	TGTGCCAGCAGCTTGGCCTCGGGGGGATACGAGCAGTACTTC	CASSLASGGYEQYF
TRBV6-2/TRBV6-3	-	TRBJ1-1	few	TGTGCCAGCAGTTTCGCTCAGGCCTACACTGAAGCTTTCTTT	CASSFAQAYTEAFF
TRBV7-6	-	TRBJ1-3	once	TGTGCCAGCAGCAAATCCGCGGGGGGCTCTGGAAACACCATATATTTT	CASSKSAGGSGNTIYF
TRBV12-3/TRBV12-4	-	TRBJ1-2	-	TGTGCCAGCAAGGTCTCCGGAGGGTATGGCTACACCTTC	CASKVSGGYGYTF
TRBV7-9	TRBD1	TRBJ1-3	-	TGTGCCAGCAGCTCGTACAGGGGTTTGCGGTATGGAAACACCATATATTTT	CASSSYRGLRYGNTIYF
TRBV5-1	TRBD2	TRBJ2-1	-	TGCGCCAGCAGCTTCGGACTAGCGGGAGAATACAATGAGCAGTTCTTC	CASSFGLAGEYNEQFF
TRBV6-2/TRBV6-3	TRBD1	TRBJ1-2	-	TGTGCCAGCAGTGTGACAGGGTTGGTCTATGGCTACACCTTC	CASSVTGLVYGYTF
TRBV9	-	TRBJ2-7	few	TGTGCCAGCAGCGTAGAAAATGGCGGCGAGCAGTACTTC	CASSVENGGEQYF
TRBV9	TRBD2	TRBJ2-7	-	TGTGCCAGCAGCTCTACGACCGGGACTAGCGGGGCGAGCTCCTACGAGCAGTACTTC	CASSSTTGTSGASSYEQYF
TRBV5-6	-	TRBJ2-1	few	TGTGCCAGCAGCTTCTATAGCGGAAATGAGCAGTTCTTC	CASSFYSGNEQFF
TRBV7-2	-	TRBJ2-1	-	TGTGCCAGCAGCGAGAGGGGGGGGAATGAGCAGTTCTTC	CASSERGGNEQFF
TRBV6-5	TRBD2	TRBJ2-1	-	TGTGCCAGCAGAAGAGGGACTAGCGGGAGTAATGAGCAGTTCTTC	CASRRGTSGSNEQFF
TRBV27	-	TRBJ1-2	-	TGTGCCAGCAGCCCCACAACGGGTGGCTACACCTTC	CASSPTTGGYTF
TRBV11-1	-	TRBJ2-7	-	TGTGCCAGCAGCCCGGACAGCTACGAGCAGTACTTC	CASSPDSYEQYF
TRBV7-9	-	TRBJ2-1	-	TGTGCCAGCAGCTTAATGTCTGGGCGGGACAATGAGCAGTTCTTC	CASSLMSGRDNEQFF
TRBV30	TRBD1	TRBJ1-5	-	TGTGCCTGGGGGGACAGGGGGCTAGGACAGCCCCAGCATTTT	CAWGDRGLGQPQHF
TRBV6-2/TRBV6-3	TRBD1	TRBJ1-6	-	TGTGCCAGCAGTTCATCACGGACAGGGTCAAATTCACCCCTCCACTTT	CASSSSRTGSNSPLHF
TRBV27	TRBD1	TRBJ1-6	once	TGTGCCAGCAGCCGTACTCCGACAGGGTCTAATTCACCCCTCCACTTT	CASSRTPTGSNSPLHF
TRBV2	-	TRBJ2-2	-	TGTGCCAGCCGGAGGGCCCCGAACACCGGGGAGCTGTTTTTT	CASRRAPNTGELFF
TRBV6-5	-	TRBJ1-3	-	TGTGCCAGCAGTCTGGACAGTCCGGGAAACACCATATATTTT	CASSLDSPGNTIYF
TRBV11-2	TRBD2	TRBJ2-1	-	TGTGCCAGCAGCTACTGGGGGGGGACTAGCAATGAGCAGTTCTTC	CASSYWGGTSNEQFF
TRBV30	-	TRBJ1-2	-	TGTGCCTGGAGTGTAAACAGGAACACGCCTGACTACACCTTC	CAWSVNRNTPDYTF
TRBV6-5	-	TRBJ1-1	-	TGTGCCAGCAGGGGTGGCGGGATCACTGAAGCTTTCTTT	CASRGGGITEAFF
TRBV5-4	-	TRBJ1-2	-	TGTGCCAGCAGCCAGACAGAGATCTATGGCTACACCTTC	CASSQTEIYGYTF
TRBV18	TRBD2	TRBJ2-7	-	TGTGCCAGCTCATCGGCGGGGAGCGGGGGAACTATCGAGCAGTACTTC	CASSSAGSGGTIEQYF
TRBV2	TRBD2	TRBJ2-1	-	TGTGCCAGCAAGTCGGGGGGGACTAGCGGTACCTCCTACAATGAGCAGTTCTTC	CASKSGGTSGTSYNEQFF
TRBV5-1	-	TRBJ2-7	-	TGCGCCAGCAGCTTGGCCGCAGGGACTCACTACGAGCAGTACTTC	CASSLAAGTHYEQYF
TRBV4-1	-	TRBJ2-7	many	TGCGCCAGCAGCCAAGAATCAGGAAACTACGAGCAGTACTTC	CASSQESGNYEQYF
TRBV27	-	TRBJ2-1	-	TGTGCCAGCAGAAGGGGGCGGGAGGCCTACAATGAGCAGTTCTTC	CASRRGREAYNEQFF